Below are 24 T cell receptor beta chains sequenced from a single sample in a study of identical twins. TCRdb passed the 5' RACE reads through MiXCR, listing each CDR3 protein once. The data contain fewer than 450,000 distinct CDR3 sequences, 9% to 10% of them singletons. Sequencing was done on a sample of naive T cells sorted from blood. Every receptor here comes from a woman aged 45-65 years in good health.

This clonotype was seen only a few times. This rearrangement joins TRBV7-8 to TRBJ1-5, with a weak D call TRBD1 (5 bases). The germline V and J ends were trimmed by 5 bases and 2 bases, with 16 bases remaining between them. The CDR3 has 16 amino acids. The V gene's germline CDR1 is SGHVS and CDR2 FQNEAQ. CDR3 sequence (DNA): TGTGCCAGCAGCGTTCTACAGGCCAGGGGCAATCAGCCCCAGCATTTT. This translates into CASSVLQARGNQPQHF.

This clonotype was detected only a few times. The chain recombines TRBV10-3 with TRBJ1-5, with 7 bases matching TRBD1. The germline V gene encodes CDR1 ENHRY and CDR2 SYGVKD. V lost 6 bases to trimming and J lost 4 bases; unmatched junction nucleotides: 6. The CDR3 runs 14 residues. CDR3 in DNA: TGTGCCATCAGAGCCGGGACAGAGAATCAGCCCCAGCATTTT. It is translated as CAIRAGTENQPQHF.

J is TRBJ2-3 and V is TRBV20-1; TRBD2 agrees at 8 bases. V was pared by 6 bases and J by 5 bases, with 16 bases of the junction left unmatched. The germline V gene has CDR1 DFQATT and CDR2 SNEGSKA (reference sequence). The length of the CDR3 is 16 residues. CDR3 sequence (DNA): TGCAGTGCCCCAAAGGATCCAGCGGGAGTTATAGATACGCAGTATTTT. This sequence encodes CSAPKDPAGVIDTQYF.

The chain carries TRBV23-1 and TRBJ2-1; 8 bases are a match to TRBD1. TRBV23-1 is annotated as an ORF whose role is uncertain. V lost 0 bases and J lost 0; bases outside the gene matches: 7. This CDR3 contains 18 residues. The CDR3 reads CASSQSRDRRCSYNEQFF. Here the CDR3 DNA reads TGCGCCAGCAGTCAATCAAGGGACAGGCGATGCTCCTACAATGAGCAGTTCTTC.

In its sample, this clonotype was seen a few times. This chain links TRBV4-1 with TRBJ1-2; D perhaps matches TRBD1 (5 bases). The CDR3 is made up of 12 amino acids. With 1 base removed from V and 6 bases from J, the gap between germline ends came to 6 bases. Looked up from germline, CDR1 is MGHRA and CDR2 is YSYEKL. CDR3 loop: CASSQAGDGYTF. The DNA for the CDR3 is TGCGCCAGCAGCCAAGCGGGGGATGGCTACACCTTC.

The chain joins TRBV10-3 to TRBJ2-7; D perhaps matches TRBD2 (5 bases). This CDR3 spans 11 amino acids. Trimming left V 5 bases short and J 7 bases short, with 9 bases between. Germline lookup yields CDR1 ENHRY and CDR2 SYGVKD. CDR3 sequence (DNA): TGTGCCATCAGTTATTCGGGGGAGCAGTACTTC. The encoded protein is CAISYSGEQYF.

The J gene is TRBJ2-1, the V gene TRBV18, with TRBD2 identical over 11 bases. The CDR3 contains 15 residues. The J segment lost 6 bases and the V segment lost 4 bases, leaving 5 bases of the junction unmatched. Per the germline V gene, CDR1 is KGHSH and CDR2 is LQKENI. The CDR3 sequence: CASSLTSGDPNEQFF. The CDR3, as DNA: TGTGCCAGCTCACTGACTAGCGGGGATCCCAATGAGCAGTTCTTC.

A few counts support this clonotype. The genes are TRBV3-1 and TRBJ2-3; TRBD2 might be the D (5 bases). Germline V lookup: CDR1 LGHDT, CDR2 YNNKEL (reference sequence). V was pared by 0 bases and J by 1 base, with 11 bases between. This CDR3 has 16 residues. CDR3 protein: CASSQEIAPRTDTQYF. The CDR3 nucleotides read TGTGCCAGCAGCCAAGAGATAGCGCCCCGCACAGATACGCAGTATTTT.

This clonotype was picked up many times. The rearrangement joins TRBV12-3 or TRBV12-4 to TRBJ2-1; 10 bases align to TRBD1. The CDR3 contains 11 residues. The junction had 0 bases not matched to a gene; V was cut back by 1 base and J by 15 bases. The CDR3 here is CASSLGTGGFF. Here the CDR3 DNA reads TGTGCCAGCAGTTTAGGGACAGGGGGGTTCTTC.

The chain carries TRBV2 and TRBJ2-1; D is possibly TRBD1 or TRBD2 (6 bases each). Trimming pared 0 bases from V and 8 bases from J, leaving 11 bases between. The CDR3 consists of 14 residues. The germline gives CDR1 SNHLY, CDR2 FYNNEI. The CDR3 DNA reads as TGTGCCAGCAGTGAAGCTGGAAGGGGGGATGAGCAGTTCTTC. Protein product: CASSEAGRGDEQFF.

This clonotype was seen ten or more times. This chain links TRBV10-3 with TRBJ1-5, with TRBD1 identical over 7 bases. Germline CDR1 is ENHRY and CDR2 is SYGVKD. V lost 6 bases to trimming and J lost 0 bases; unmatched junction nucleotides: 5. This CDR3 is built from 15 residues. In nucleotides, the CDR3 is TGTGCCATCAGGCCGGGACAGAATAGCAATCAGCCCCAGCATTTT. This sequence encodes CAIRPGQNSNQPQHF.

This clonotype showed up just a few times. The CDR3 protein is CASRGLADPQETQYF. The CDR3 DNA reads TGTGCCAGCAGGGGTCTAGCGGACCCGCAAGAGACCCAGTACTTC. The V and J genes are TRBV6-5 and TRBJ2-5; 7 bases are a match to TRBD2. The CDR3 is 15 residues long. Trimming took 6 bases from V and 2 from J; bases not matched to a gene: 9. Per the germline V gene, CDR1 is MNHEY and CDR2 is SVGAGI.

This clonotype came up many times. The chain recombines TRBV15 with TRBJ1-5; 7 positions match TRBD1. Trimming cost V 1 base and J 7 bases; bases outside gene matches: 4. CDR1 is LNHNV and CDR2 is YYDKDF in the germline V gene (reference sequence). The CDR3 extends over 14 amino acids. CDR3 DNA sequence: TGTGCCACCAGCAGAGTAGGGACAGCGCAGCCCCAGCATTTT. Its protein is CATSRVGTAQPQHF.

The table lists this clonotype with many counts. V is TRBV29-1 and J is TRBJ2-2; D is uncertain. This CDR3 comprises 13 residues. The V and J ends lost 4 bases and 0 bases respectively, with 6 bases between them. Germline values: CDR1 SQVTM, CDR2 ANQGSEA. CDR3 DNA sequence: TGCAGCGTTGGCCGGTCGAACACCGGGGAGCTGTTTTTT. It is translated as CSVGRSNTGELFF.

The chain links TRBV5-1 to TRBJ2-2; a weak D match, TRBD2 (5 bases). V was clipped by 1 base and J by 2 bases, with 6 bases between them. Germline V gene lookup returns CDR1 SGHRS and CDR2 YFSETQ. The CDR3 has 14 amino acids. CDR3 sequence: CASSLRDNTGELFF. In nucleotides, the CDR3 is TGCGCCAGCAGCTTGCGGGATAACACCGGGGAGCTGTTTTTT.

This clonotype has a handful of counts. The rearrangement joins TRBV5-1 to TRBJ1-6; D not resolved. Germline-derived CDR1 and CDR2 are SGHRS and YFSETQ. Trimming cost V 0 bases and J 7 bases, with 11 bases left between them. The length of the CDR3 is 15 residues. The CDR3 coding sequence is TGCGCCAGCAGCTTGGAGGCACTGCTCAATTCACCCCTCCACTTT. Translating gives CASSLEALLNSPLHF. Based on the CDR3 plus reference TRBV5-1 and TRBJ1-6, the full variable domain is KAGVTQTPRYLIKTRGQQVTLSCSPISGHRSVSWYQQTPGQGLQFLFEYFSETQRNKGNFPGRFSGRQFSNSRSEMNVSTLELGDSALYLCASSLEALLNSPLHFGNGTRLTVT.

This clonotype has just a few counts. This chain links TRBV7-2 with TRBJ2-7; 14 bases are shared with TRBD2. J gave up 3 bases and V 5 bases, and 12 bases lay outside the gene matches. This CDR3 has 18 amino acids. Germline loops: CDR1 SGHTA, CDR2 FQGNSA. CDR3 nucleotide sequence: TGTGCCAGCAGCCGCCCCCAGGGGACTAGCGGGAGTTACTACGAGCAGTACTTC. It is translated as CASSRPQGTSGSYYEQYF.

The chain uses TRBV12-3 or TRBV12-4 and TRBJ2-2; D is perhaps TRBD2 (5 bases). The ends were cut back, 6 bases at V and 15 bases at J, with 23 bases in the middle. The CDR3 totals 14 residues. For the CDR3, the DNA is TGTGCCAGCAGCATCCTCCTTTTGCACCGGGGATTGTTTTTT. Protein: CASSILLLHRGLFF.

At least ten counts were recorded for this clonotype. The rearrangement joins TRBV29-1 to TRBJ2-3; D unclear. Trimming took 3 bases from V and 3 from J, leaving 1 base between them. CDR1 and CDR2 (germline): SQVTM, ANQGSEA. The length of the CDR3 is 10 residues. DNA for the CDR3: TGCAGCGTTGAGACAGATACGCAGTATTTT. This translates into CSVETDTQYF.

V is TRBV9 and J is TRBJ2-1; tentatively, D is TRBD1 (6 bases). The CDR3 loop spans 15 amino acids. Between the trimmed V and J ends, which lost 0 bases and 5 bases, there was a span of 12 bases. Germline CDR1 is SGDLS and CDR2 is YYNGEE. The CDR3 DNA sequence: TGTGCCAGCAGCGTAGCCCCAGACAGGAACAATGAGCAGTTCTTC. Encoded protein: CASSVAPDRNNEQFF.

This clonotype appeared a few times. The chain recombines TRBV5-1 with TRBJ2-3, with D possibly matching TRBD1 (6 bases). Between the trimmed V and J ends, which lost 5 bases and 2 bases, there was a span of 15 bases. The germline CDR1 and CDR2 sequences are SGHRS and YFSETQ. This CDR3 spans 15 amino acids. CDR3 sequence reads: CASRSDRSYTDTQYF. DNA of the CDR3: TGCGCCAGCAGGTCCGACAGGTCTTACACAGATACGCAGTATTTT. The full variable domain, completed using reference TRBV5-1 and TRBJ2-3, is KAGVTQTPRYLIKTRGQQVTLSCSPISGHRSVSWYQQTPGQGLQFLFEYFSETQRNKGNFPGRFSGRQFSNSRSEMNVSTLELGDSALYLCASRSDRSYTDTQYFGPGTRLTVL.

This clonotype was seen at least ten times. The chain recombines TRBV5-1 with TRBJ2-3; TRBD2 is a possible D gene (6 bases). The V end lost 4 bases, the J end lost 3 bases, and 15 bases lay between the germline ends. Germline CDR1 is SGHRS and CDR2 is YFSETQ. The CDR3 consists of 15 residues. The CDR3 DNA reads TGCGCCAGCAGCCTGGAATCGGGAGAGACAGATACGCAGTATTTT. The encoded protein is CASSLESGETDTQYF.

This sequence joins TRBV11-3 and TRBJ2-1, with 14 bases lining up with TRBD2. V dropped 7 bases and J dropped 5; count of bases not matched to a gene: 13. There are 18 residues in the CDR3. CDR1 is SGHNT and CDR2 is YENEEA in the germline V gene. CDR3 sequence: CASIKTGLAGDHHNEQFF. CDR3 in DNA: TGTGCCAGCATCAAAACGGGACTAGCGGGAGATCACCACAATGAGCAGTTCTTC.

This clonotype has only a few counts. For the CDR3, the DNA is TGTGCCAGCAGCCGTGGGGTCGCGGAACAGCAGTTCTTC. It translates to CASSRGVAEQQFF. This rearrangement joins TRBV7-3 to TRBJ2-1; unclear D gene. This CDR3 comprises 13 residues. The V gene lost 5 bases and the J gene lost 11 bases, with 16 bases spanning the gap. Germline V CDR1 and CDR2: SGHTA, FQGTGA.